One T cell receptor (beta chain) is described in this entry. This clone was observed a single time. This clone's antigen is unknown. Per-base quality was not reported, and no clone a single base away is much larger than it. The sample originates from a study of T cell responses to AZD1222 COVID-19 vaccine (dated by TCRdb to the early 2020s). A note on the overall study: AZD1222 recipients with second doses at about 4 weeks or about 12 weeks were pooled, because spike-specific TCR depth and breadth did not differ between schedules. A total of 230 to 250 trial participants underwent TCR sequencing, of whom about 210 received two doses of AZD1222 and about 25 received two doses of the MenACWY control vaccine. Trial participants were enrolled by age into 18-55, 56-69 and 70-plus year subgroups, with around 150, 28 and 57 TCR-sequenced participants respectively. General conclusions and limits of the study: Participants were mostly white British, with more females than males. The authors suggested clonal diversity may have been underestimated. In the small 56-69-year group, the increase in depth fell short of significance, most likely because of low power. After two AZD1222 doses, both the breadth and the depth of spike-specific TCRs were significantly higher than at day 0 and than in MenACWY recipients. Nearly half of unique spike-specific TCRs reportedly recognized epitopes outside regions mutated in the B.1.351 and B.1.1.7 variants. Because no day 14 peak-response samples were available, the repertoires could be characterized only after the peak T cell response. Conclusions about previously exposed vaccinees were limited because only a handful of AZD1222 recipients were SARS-CoV-2 seropositive at baseline. CD4 TCRs associated with the vaccine covered the entire spike protein, and the dominant responses were in regions 160-218 and 743-854.

The CDR3 regions of human TCRbeta chains were analyzed by immunosequencing. The authors' pipeline ran thus. Repertoire TCRs were matched against a reference library of SARS-CoV-2-specific TCRs generated with the MIRA antigen-specificity platform. Breadth was defined as the fraction of unique TCRs that were SARS-CoV-2-associated. Depth was defined as the fraction of total T cells that were SARS-CoV-2-associated. Using the MIRA data, each spike-specific TCR was mapped to the spike region that the TCR reacts to and placed in a CD4 or CD8 class. Log10-transformed breadth and depth values were compared by one-way ANOVA with Sidak's multiple comparisons tests. Held by TCRdb, this immuneACCESS table contains in-frame sequences only and omits some clones. Under half of the omission traces to an unresolved V gene where checked; the cause of the rest is unknown. V and J calls and clone size follow that table, whereas D and trimming were derived from the DNA. The sample has over 100,000 clones on record, roughly 80% of them singletons. The ten largest clones add up to about 9.5% of the sample.

The sample's time point, from its label and the paper: baseline before first vaccination. Samples from vaccinated people were obtained from the UK trials COV001 and COV002, which included a single-blind randomized controlled phase 2/3 trial of AZD1222 (ChAdOx1 nCoV-19) in healthy adults. Trial participant PBMC samples were collected at day 0 and day 28 after the second dose for TCRbeta chain sequencing. Measured from the cysteine to the phenylalanine, the CDR3 is 16 residues long. The entry retains the CDR3 DNA only, 48 bases that are in frame from base 1. The germline V gene specifies MNHEY as CDR1 and SVGAGI as CDR2. V loses 4 bases, J loses 7 bases, and the germline ends lie 17 bases apart.

The sequence was obtained from an adult in good health. The sample in question was peripheral blood, obtained on day 0 of AZD1222 vaccination. The rearrangement joined TRBV6-5 to TRBJ1-6, with an unclear D gene assignment. The CDR3 sequence is CASSFGDGRENSPLHF. The nucleotides read TGTGCCAGCAGTTTCGGCGACGGCCGGGAGAATTCACCCCTCCACTTT.